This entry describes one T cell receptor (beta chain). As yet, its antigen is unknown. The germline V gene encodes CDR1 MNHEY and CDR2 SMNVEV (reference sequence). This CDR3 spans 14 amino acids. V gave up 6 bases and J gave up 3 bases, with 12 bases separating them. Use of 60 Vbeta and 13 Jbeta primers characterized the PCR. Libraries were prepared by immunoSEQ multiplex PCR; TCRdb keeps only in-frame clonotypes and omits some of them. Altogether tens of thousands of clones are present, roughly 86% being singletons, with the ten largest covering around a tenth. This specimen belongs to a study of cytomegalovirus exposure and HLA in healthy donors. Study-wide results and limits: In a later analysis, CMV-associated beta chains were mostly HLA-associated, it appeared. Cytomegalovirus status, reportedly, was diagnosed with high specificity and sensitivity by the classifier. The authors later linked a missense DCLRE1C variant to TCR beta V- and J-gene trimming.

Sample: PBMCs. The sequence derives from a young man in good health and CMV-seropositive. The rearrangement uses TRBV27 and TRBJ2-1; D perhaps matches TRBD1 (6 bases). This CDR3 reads CASRDRLFYNEQFF. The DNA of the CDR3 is TGTGCCAGCAGAGACAGGCTTTTCTACAATGAGCAGTTCTTC.